This T cell receptor beta chain was recovered during a study of CD8+ T cells in alopecia areata. Overall study results and limits: Higher clonality than in normal scalp was seen in lesional scalp, especially alopecia totalis/universalis. Against the mouse data, patients shared TCRs less clearly, possibly for HLA reasons.

The CDR3 covers 14 residues. The ends were cut back, 0 bases at V and 4 bases at J, with 8 bases in the middle. The germline V gene encodes CDR1 SGHDN and CDR2 FVKESK. RNA, once extracted, was reverse transcribed into cDNA for use as the sequencing template. Using immunoSEQ multiplex PCR, the repertoire was profiled, and TCRdb retains in-frame clones only, with some absent. The table records about 5,900 clones, over 50% of them present only once. Researchers gathered lesional scalp punch biopsies and peripheral blood from patients with alopecia areata. About this clone: The antigen is unknown.

This TCR derives from a human donor with alopecia areata. Sequenced input: skin. V and J are TRBV14 and TRBJ2-3; D ambiguous. The DNA of the CDR3 is TGTGCCAGCAGCCAAGAATCCTGGGCAGATACGCAGTATTTT. This encodes CASSQESWADTQYF.